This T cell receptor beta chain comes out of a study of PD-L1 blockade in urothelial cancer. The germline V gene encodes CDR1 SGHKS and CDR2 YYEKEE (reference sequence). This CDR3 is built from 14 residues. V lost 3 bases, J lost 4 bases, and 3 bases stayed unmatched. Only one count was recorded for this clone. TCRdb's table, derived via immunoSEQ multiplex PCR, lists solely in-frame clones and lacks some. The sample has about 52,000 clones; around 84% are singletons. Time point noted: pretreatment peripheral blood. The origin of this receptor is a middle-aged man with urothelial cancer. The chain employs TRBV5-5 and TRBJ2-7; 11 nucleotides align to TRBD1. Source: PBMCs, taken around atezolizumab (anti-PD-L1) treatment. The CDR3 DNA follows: TGTGCCAGCAGCTGGGGACAGGGGGTGTACGAGCAGTACTTC. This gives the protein CASSWGQGVYEQYF.